This TCR beta chain was sequenced in a study of T-cell memory formation after mild COVID-19 (dated by TCRdb to about 2021). At the level of the whole study: TCR sequence clusters from the two donors were found to be largely donor specific. T-cell clones expanding and contracting after mild COVID-19 in a couple of donors were tracked by longitudinal TCRalpha and TCRbeta repertoire sequencing. The cohort was made up of two young adult volunteers, one female and one male, who were previously healthy. The full study reports these points: The study covered only a couple of mild cases, and larger cohorts including severe cases with pre-infection samples were considered necessary. The second-wave clones that peaked on day 37 were not confirmed to be SARS-CoV-2 specific. Contracting CD4+ clones were located mainly in the CM and EM memory subsets, whereas CD8+ clones were found to be enriched in EMRA. Clones contracting from day 15 to 85 had balanced CD4/CD8 phenotypes, while a second wave expanding from day 15 to 37 was biased towards CD4+. Some responding clones were found in pre-infection memory, which suggests that pre-existing cross-reactive memory T cells took part in the SARS-CoV-2 response.

The data were produced on an Illumina NovaSeq 6000. Using 5'RACE with constant-segment primers, TCRalpha and TCRbeta cDNA libraries were constructed, with sample barcodes and unique molecular identifiers added in the process. RNA was extracted from every sample with Trizol reagent. Library amplification was performed in two PCR steps, and a second sample barcode and Illumina TruSeq adapters were introduced in the second step. Sequencing of the libraries was done on an Illumina NovaSeq, producing 2 x 150 bp paired-end reads. The original methods were these. The reads were demultiplexed and collapsed into UMI-guided consensus sequences using migec v1.2.7. Using mixcr v2.1.11, UMI consensuses were aligned to TRA and TRB V and J templates and then assembled into clonotypes. A clonotype was counted as expanded or contracted only when both edgeR and NoisET called the clonotype significant, with the noise models trained on biological replicates. For edgeR calls, the thresholds were a false discovery rate-adjusted p below 0.01 and a log2 fold-change of 1. PCA with hierarchical clustering of max-normalized trajectories of the 1000 most abundant clonotypes was used as exploratory dynamics analysis. The CD4 or CD8 phenotype of responding clones was assigned using the separately sequenced CD4+ and CD8+ repertoires. Clones were called with MiXCR by TCRdb after fastp trimmed the public reads at Q25, and only in-frame beta chains were retained. Rows with a matching CDR3 protein are joined into one entry that keeps the most common DNA and genes. TCRdb's processing, not the study's, gives the V and J calls here. Across this sample there are 100,000 to 120,000 distinct CDR3 sequences, with roughly a sixth seen only once. The ten largest clones take up over 4.5% of the sample.

Ficoll-Paque density gradient centrifugation was used to isolate PBMCs. The CDR3 covers 16 residues, taking in both the cysteine and the phenylalanine. Only CDR3 DNA remains: 48 bases, in frame from the first base. CDR1 is given as SGHRS and CDR2 as YFSETQ, both from the germline V gene. V is cut by 3 bases and J by 1 base, and the space between the germline ends is 16 bases. This clonotype was seen a handful of times. Its antigen target is currently unknown. Per-base qualities were not stored, and no clone one base away is much larger. The chain is assembled from TRBV5-1 and TRBJ2-5; the D region possibly corresponds to TRBD2 (6 bases align). The sequence derives from a man aged 18 to 29 who had mild COVID-19 (a few samples of this study predate the infection). The sample titles of this study are shuffled in the database, so cell type and time point are left out; the donor was told from shared clones. Sequenced input: PBMCs or a T cell subset sorted from them (not recorded which). The CDR3 is CASSSGGRGSQETQYF. The DNA reads as follows: TGCGCCAGCAGCTCCGGCGGGCGGGGTTCCCAAGAGACCCAGTACTTC. Here the CDR3 is joined to the reference TRBV5-1 and TRBJ2-5 genes, and the full variable domain is: KAGVTQTPRYLIKTRGQQVTLSCSPISGHRSVSWYQQTPGQGLQFLFEYFSETQRNKGNFPGRFSGRQFSNSRSEMNVSTLELGDSALYLCASSSGGRGSQETQYFGPGTRLLVL.